The source of this TCR beta chain is a study of cytomegalovirus exposure and HLA in healthy donors. General study findings and limits: Analyses of presence/absence relied on an assumption of roughly uniform sequencing depth across donors.

Participants comprised healthy donors of bone marrow. A multiplex PCR was run with 60 Vbeta primers and 13 Jbeta primers. This table comes from immunoSEQ multiplex PCR, and its TCRdb copy is limited to in-frame clones, with some not included. The repertoire holds 150,000 or so clones, with less than 80% as singletons. The germline V gene encodes CDR1 LGHNA and CDR2 YSLEER. This CDR3 spans 16 amino acids. As regards this clone: Its specificity is unknown.

The origin of this receptor is a female donor in good health and CMV-seronegative. The chain employs TRBV4-3 and TRBJ2-5, with 8 positions matching TRBD2. The J call may not be correct, given that the DNA end is closer to TRBJ2-7. Sequencing was carried out using PBMCs. The CDR3 bases are TGCGCCAGCAGCCAAGGGGGTCCGGGAGGGGCCTACGAGCAGTACTTC. Translated, it gives CASSQGGPGGAYEQYF.